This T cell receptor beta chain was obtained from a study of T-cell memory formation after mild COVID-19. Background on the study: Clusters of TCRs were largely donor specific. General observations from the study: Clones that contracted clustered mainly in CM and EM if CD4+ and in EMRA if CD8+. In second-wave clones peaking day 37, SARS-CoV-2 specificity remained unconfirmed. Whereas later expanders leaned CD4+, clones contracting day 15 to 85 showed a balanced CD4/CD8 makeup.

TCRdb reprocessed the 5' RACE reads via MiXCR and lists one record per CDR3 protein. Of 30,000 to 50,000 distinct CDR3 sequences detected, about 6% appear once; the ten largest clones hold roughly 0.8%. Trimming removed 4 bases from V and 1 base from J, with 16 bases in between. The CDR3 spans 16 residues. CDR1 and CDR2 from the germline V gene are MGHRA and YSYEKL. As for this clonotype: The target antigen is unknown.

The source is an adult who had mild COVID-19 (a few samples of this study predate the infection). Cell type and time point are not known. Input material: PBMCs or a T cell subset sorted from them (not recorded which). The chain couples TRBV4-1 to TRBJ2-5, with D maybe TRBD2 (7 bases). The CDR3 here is CASSPIGGGRQETQYF. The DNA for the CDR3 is TGCGCCAGCAGCCCGATAGGGGGGGGCCGCCAAGAGACCCAGTACTTC.